This T cell receptor beta chain was identified in a study of T cells in Graves' hyperthyroidism and ophthalmopathy. RNA transcripts yielded amplified TCR beta CDR3 regions. During a first-round RT-PCR of the TCR CDR3, the HTBI primer set was used. TCRdb recomputed calls from the multiplex PCR reads with MiXCR, one row per CDR3 protein. The sample yields around 210,000 distinct CDR3 sequences, around a sixth seen once. CDR3 length equals 14 residues. The trim removed 3 bases at V and 7 bases at J, leaving 5 bases unmatched. In making diagnoses, clinical symptoms, serum thyroxine and TRAb, thyroid ultrasound and orbital computed tomography were all used. This clonotype was picked up many times.

This clonotype was sampled from a woman in her fifties or sixties with Graves' hyperthyroidism. The gene calls are TRBV12-3 or TRBV12-4 and TRBJ2-1; the match to TRBD2 covers 8 bases. Sequenced: blood. Here the CDR3 DNA reads TGTGCCAGCAGTTTTCAAGCGGGAGCGAATGAGCAGTTCTTC. Protein: CASSFQAGANEQFF.